The sequence of this T cell receptor beta chain was determined in a study of early T cells in non-severe SARS-CoV-2 infection. Individual cDNA molecules received unique molecular identifiers. TCRdb re-called the 5' RACE reads with MiXCR, one entry per CDR3 protein. The table shows under 100,000 distinct CDR3 sequences, with about 11% occurring only once. In this sample, this clonotype turned up a few times. Its antigen remains unknown. The CDR3 covers 17 residues. The V gene's germline CDR1 is SEHNR and CDR2 FQNEAQ (reference sequence). The V segment lost 3 bases and the J segment 0 bases; nucleotides outside the gene matches: 9. The study's findings and limits: Lookups in VDJdb leaned toward anti-spike CD8 responses and missed private and CD4 specificities.

Sequencing used whole blood. The rearrangement links TRBV7-9 to TRBJ2-3, with TRBD1 matching 7 bases. The source of this sequence is an adult who was a healthcare worker with PCR-confirmed SARS-CoV-2 infection or an uninfected control (not recorded which). DNA for the CDR3: TGTGCCAGCAGCTTGGGGACAGTCGTGACTAGCACAGATACGCAGTATTTT. This gives the protein CASSLGTVVTSTDTQYF.